The 31 T cell receptor beta chains presented below share a single source sample, sequenced in a study of blood T cell repertoires in COVID-19. Clones were sequenced by immunoSEQ multiplex PCR, and TCRdb holds only the in-frame ones, with some missing. The table records approximately 180,000 clones, 80% to 90% of them present only once. The sample taken for sequencing was peripheral blood. The receptors here all came from a man aged 55 to 70 with acute or convalescent COVID-19.

The V and J genes are TRBV5-5 and TRBJ1-2; D is perhaps TRBD1 (6 bases). The CDR3 is 13 residues long. The germline V gene encodes CDR1 SGHKS and CDR2 YYEKEE (reference sequence). Trimming left V 3 bases short and J 0 bases short, with 6 bases between. In DNA form, the CDR3 reads TGTGCCAGCAGCTGGACAGCTAACTATGGCTACACCTTC. It is translated as CASSWTANYGYTF. The whole variable domain, filled in from reference TRBV5-5 and TRBJ1-2, reads DAGVTQSPTHLIKTRGQQVTLRCSPISGHKSVSWYQQVLGQGPQFIFQYYEKEERGRGNFPDRFSARQFPNYSSELNVNALLLGDSALYLCASSWTANYGYTFGSGTRLTVV.

The genes are TRBV6-5 and TRBJ1-5; no reliable D call. Per the germline V gene, CDR1 is MNHEY and CDR2 is SVGAGI. The CDR3 runs to 14 residues. With 7 bases removed from V and 2 bases from J, the gap between germline ends came to 12 bases. CDR3 sequence: CASKRDGGNQPQHF. The DNA for the CDR3 is TGTGCCAGCAAGAGGGATGGGGGCAATCAGCCCCAGCATTTT.

This clone has only one observation. The gene calls are TRBV2 and TRBJ2-3; D may be TRBD2 (6 bases). The CDR3 covers 15 residues. V shed 4 bases and J shed 2 bases, with 13 bases lying between them. Germline V gives CDR1 SNHLY, CDR2 FYNNEI. The CDR3 DNA sequence: TGTGCCAGCAGTGTTGCGGGGACTTACACAGATACGCAGTATTTT. Translated, it gives CASSVAGTYTDTQYF.

V usage is TRBV9 and J usage is TRBJ1-1; 9 bases map to TRBD1. The CDR3 consists of 17 residues. Trimming at V came to 0 bases and at J to 4 bases, leaving 10 bases not matched to a gene. Germline V gene sequence: CDR1 SGDLS, CDR2 YYNGEE. In DNA, the CDR3 is TGTGCCAGCAGCGTAGGACCACAGGGGGCTGGAGGCACTGAAGCTTTCTTT. Translation: CASSVGPQGAGGTEAFF.

The chain employs TRBV5-4 and TRBJ1-6, with D possibly being TRBD1 (5 bases). Trimming stripped 6 bases from V and 8 bases from J, with 9 bases between. This CDR3 comprises 12 residues. Germline CDR1 is SGHNT and CDR2 is YYREEE (reference sequence). This CDR3 reads CASNLRDSPLHF. The CDR3 DNA reads as TGTGCCAGCAACCTCAGGGATTCACCCCTCCACTTT. Drawing the rest from reference TRBV5-4 and TRBJ1-6, the complete variable domain is ETGVTQSPTHLIKTRGQQVTLRCSSQSGHNTVSWYQQALGQGPQFIFQYYREEENGRGNFPPRFSGLQFPNYSSELNVNALELDDSALYLCASNLRDSPLHFGNGTRLTVT.

The chain links TRBV2 to TRBJ2-1, with 13 bases fitting TRBD2. V was pared by 6 bases and J by 2 bases, with 4 bases of the junction left unmatched. The germline gives CDR1 SNHLY, CDR2 FYNNEI. The CDR3 runs to 16 residues. The CDR3 here is CASSATSGRAYNEQFF. The DNA for the CDR3 is TGTGCCAGCAGCGCCACTAGCGGGAGGGCCTACAATGAGCAGTTCTTC.

The gene calls are TRBV7-2 and TRBJ2-5; 7 nucleotides agree with TRBD2. Germline loops: CDR1 SGHTA, CDR2 FQGNSA. The CDR3 is made up of 15 amino acids. V trimming: 5 bases; J trimming: 1 base; junction bases outside the gene matches: 7. CDR3 sequence reads: CASSPGRGTQETQYF. The CDR3 bases are TGTGCCAGCAGCCCAGGGAGGGGCACCCAAGAGACCCAGTACTTC.

A word on this clone: The germline gene is not matched at one end of the junction; a read error may be the cause. CDR3 loop: CASSLATAGSYNEQFF. In nucleotides, the CDR3 is TGTGCTAGCAGCTTAGCGACTGCAGGGTCGTACAATGAGCAGTTCTTC. V is TRBV7-7 and J is TRBJ2-1, with D perhaps assigned TRBD1 or TRBD2 (5 bases each). The CDR3 sequence is 16 residues long. Germline V lookup: CDR1 SSHAT, CDR2 FNYEAQ (reference sequence).

The CDR3 sequence is CATSDPRQANEQFF. CDR3 DNA: TGTGCCACCAGTGATCCCAGACAGGCCAATGAGCAGTTCTTC. The rearrangement uses TRBV24-1 and TRBJ2-1, with a weak D call TRBD1 (6 bases). Germline lookup yields CDR1 KGHDR and CDR2 SFDVKD. The CDR3 has 14 amino acids. Trimming removed 3 bases at V and 6 bases at J, with 11 bases between.

The gene calls are TRBV6-4 and TRBJ2-3; perhaps TRBD1 as D (5 bases). This CDR3 spans 15 amino acids. V was trimmed by 6 bases and J by 2 bases, leaving 15 bases between them. Germline CDR1 reads MRHNA; CDR2 reads SNTAGT. Here the CDR3 reads CASSRSGILTDTQYF. In nucleotides, the CDR3 is TGTGCCAGCAGCAGATCAGGGATCCTCACAGATACGCAGTATTTT.

The V call is TRBV4-3, the J call TRBJ2-2, with 11 positions matching TRBD1. Germline-derived CDR1 and CDR2 are LGHNA and YSLEER. The ends lost 0 bases at V and 0 bases at J; junction bases unmatched: 0. This CDR3 has 17 amino acids. The CDR3 sequence is CASSQEGQGANTGELFF. DNA for the CDR3: TGCGCCAGCAGCCAAGAGGGACAGGGGGCGAACACCGGGGAGCTGTTTTTT.

The chain joins TRBV28 to TRBJ2-3; D perhaps matches TRBD1 (5 bases). CDR3 size: 13 residues. Germline V CDR1 and CDR2: MDHEN, SYDVKM. V lost 4 bases to trimming and J lost 4 bases, with 9 bases between them. The CDR3 reads CASSSGRADTQYF. In DNA form, the CDR3 reads TGTGCCAGCAGTTCAGGCAGGGCAGATACGCAGTATTTT.

The sample holds a few counts of this clone. This chain links TRBV28 with TRBJ2-3, with 8 positions matching TRBD2. The CDR3 length is 16 residues. Trimming took 3 bases from V and 4 from J; bases not matched to a gene: 9. The germline V gene has CDR1 MDHEN and CDR2 SYDVKM. CDR3 coding DNA: TGTGCCAGCAGTTTCCGTAGCGGGAATAGGGCAGATACGCAGTATTTT. Amino acids: CASSFRSGNRADTQYF. The entire variable domain, with the rest obtained from reference TRBV28 and TRBJ2-3, is as follows: DVKVTQSSRYLVKRTGEKVFLECVQDMDHENMFWYRQDPGLGLRLIYFSYDVKMKEKGDIPEGYSVSREKKERFSLILESASTNQTSMYLCASSFRSGNRADTQYFGPGTRLTVL.

This rearrangement joins TRBV7-3 to TRBJ2-3, with D perhaps matching TRBD2 (6 bases). Germline loops: CDR1 SGHTA, CDR2 FQGTGA. The CDR3 contains 14 residues. The V end was cut by 5 bases, the J end by 2 bases, with 11 bases between. The CDR3 DNA sequence: TGTGCCAGCAGCCGGAGCGGGTCCACAGATACGCAGTATTTT. Protein sequence: CASSRSGSTDTQYF.

This clone was detected only once. The V and J genes are TRBV7-2 and TRBJ2-2; D remains unclear. In germline, CDR1 is SGHTA, CDR2 FQGNSA. The CDR3 has 15 residues. Between the trimmed V and J ends, which lost 2 bases and 1 base, there was a span of 8 bases. CDR3 in DNA: TGTGCCAGCAGCTTACGGCGCGGGAACACCGGGGAGCTGTTTTTT. Translating it yields CASSLRRGNTGELFF.

The CDR3 DNA sequence: TGCGCCAGCAGCTTGGGAGGTACGACCCACAATGAGCAGTTCTTC. Protein: CASSLGGTTHNEQFF. J is TRBJ2-1 and V is TRBV5-1; D ambiguous. The CDR3 has 15 amino acids. With 0 bases removed from V and 5 bases from J, the gap between germline ends came to 12 bases. Germline-derived CDR1 and CDR2 are SGHRS and YFSETQ.

The V call is TRBV7-8, the J call TRBJ2-1; 10 bases line up with TRBD2. With V trimmed by 5 bases and J by 10 bases, 20 bases remained unmatched. This CDR3 is 18 amino acids long. Germline CDR1 SGHVS, CDR2 FQNEAQ. CDR3 DNA sequence: TGTGCCAGCAGCCCAATTCACGGGGCACTAGCGGGACTATGGGAGCAGTTCTTC. Protein product: CASSPIHGALAGLWEQFF.

By frequency in the sample, this clone is medium-sized. The genes are TRBV2 and TRBJ1-2, with D possibly being TRBD1 (5 bases). CDR1 SNHLY and CDR2 FYNNEI come from the germline V gene. This CDR3 is 14 amino acids long. V shed 1 base and J shed 6 bases, with 12 bases lying between them. The CDR3: CASSEDQGRDGYTF. In nucleotides, the CDR3 is TGTGCCAGCAGTGAAGATCAGGGAAGAGATGGCTACACCTTC.

This sequence joins TRBV27 and TRBJ2-3; D gene uncertain. Per the germline V gene, CDR1 is MNHEY and CDR2 is SMNVEV (reference sequence). This CDR3 is built from 12 residues. The germline V and J ends were trimmed by 0 bases and 4 bases, with 2 bases remaining between them. The CDR3 here is CASSLSADTQYF. CDR3 nucleotides: TGTGCCAGCAGTTTATCCGCAGATACGCAGTATTTT.

The chain is built from TRBV18 and TRBJ1-3; D call uncertain. Deletions cut 3 bases from V and 0 bases from J, with 12 bases between. This CDR3 has 16 amino acids. Germline V gene sequence: CDR1 KGHSH, CDR2 LQKENI. Here the CDR3 reads CASSPTETVSGNTIYF. In DNA, the CDR3 is TGTGCCAGCTCACCCACTGAAACCGTCTCTGGAAACACCATATATTTT.

The chain employs TRBV6-5 and TRBJ1-6; 7 bases agree with TRBD1. The CDR3 loop spans 15 amino acids. The V and J ends lost 6 bases and 5 bases, in that order; junction bases with no gene match: 7. Germline V CDR1 and CDR2: MNHEY, SVGAGI. The CDR3 loop is CASREGAGHNSPLHF. CDR3 bases: TGTGCCAGCAGGGAGGGGGCAGGGCATAATTCACCCCTCCACTTT.

The CDR3 here is CASGFFRAEIAFF. The CDR3 DNA follows: TGTGCTAGTGGTTTTTTCAGGGCGGAGATAGCTTTCTTT. The V gene is TRBV12-5, the J gene TRBJ1-1, with D possibly TRBD1 on 5 matching bases. The V gene lost 3 bases and the J gene lost 10 bases, with 15 bases spanning the gap. The CDR3 is made up of 13 amino acids. The V gene's germline CDR1 is LGHNT and CDR2 FRNRAP. Full variable domain (outside the CDR3, taken from reference TRBV12-5 and TRBJ1-1): DARVTQTPRHKVTEMGQEVTMRCQPILGHNTVFWYRQTMMQGLELLAYFRNRAPLDDSGMPKDRFSAEMPDATLATLKIQPSEPRDSAVYFCASGFFRAEIAFFGQGTRLTVV.

This chain joins TRBV9 and TRBJ2-7; no firm D call. Germline V gene data show CDR1 as SGDLS and CDR2 as YYNGEE. The CDR3 spans 13 residues. The germline V and J ends were trimmed by 0 bases and 8 bases, with 12 bases remaining between them. The CDR3 nucleotides read TGTGCCAGCAGCGTAGAGCAGGCGAGTAAGCAGTACTTC. Its translation is CASSVEQASKQYF. The entire variable domain, with the rest obtained from reference TRBV9 and TRBJ2-7, is as follows: DSGVTQTPKHLITATGQRVTLRCSPRSGDLSVYWYQQSLDQGLQFLIQYYNGEERAKGNILERFSAQQFPDLHSELNLSSLELGDSALYFCASSVEQASKQYFGPGTRLTVT.

On this clone itself: Its ends do not fully match the called genes, so a read error is possible. The gene calls are TRBV19 and TRBJ1-1, with D perhaps matching TRBD1 (6 bases). Looked up from germline, CDR1 is LNHDA and CDR2 is SQIVND (reference sequence). The CDR3 covers 14 residues. CDR3 region: CASRIGGLVTEAFF. In nucleotides, the CDR3 is TGTGCCAGTAGGATAGGGGGGCTGGTCACTGAAGCTTTCTTT.

This clone was counted between two and nine times. This sample also contains other DNA sequences that code for the same CDR3. V usage is TRBV9 and J usage is TRBJ1-1; 7 nucleotides line up with TRBD1. There are 13 residues in the CDR3. The ends lost 2 bases at V and 4 bases at J; junction bases unmatched: 2. In germline, CDR1 is SGDLS, CDR2 YYNGEE. CDR3 protein: CASSVSGGTEAFF. CDR3 in DNA: TGTGCCAGCAGCGTTTCAGGGGGCACTGAAGCTTTCTTT.

The chain recombines TRBV7-3 with TRBJ1-1, with D uncertain. Germline-derived CDR1 and CDR2 are SGHTA and FQGTGA. The CDR3 runs 14 residues. V gave up 6 bases and J gave up 1 base, with 12 bases separating them. CDR3 in amino acids: CASSRNGENTEAFF. The CDR3 DNA sequence: TGTGCCAGCAGTCGCAACGGAGAGAACACTGAAGCTTTCTTT.

The chain is built from TRBV6-5 and TRBJ2-1; TRBD2 agrees at 13 bases. The CDR3 has 16 amino acids. Germline lookup yields CDR1 MNHEY and CDR2 SVGAGI. After removal of 0 bases from V and 9 bases from J, the junction contained 5 bases not matched to a gene. DNA for the CDR3: TGTGCCAGCAGTTACTCGAAAACTAGCGGGAGGGGTGAGCAGTTCTTC. Protein product: CASSYSKTSGRGEQFF.

The V and J genes are TRBV7-2 and TRBJ2-4; 9 bases agree with TRBD2. With 1 base clipped from V and 13 bases from J, the junction kept 8 bases outside the gene matches. This CDR3 is built from 14 residues. Germline V gene data show CDR1 as SGHTA and CDR2 as FQGNSA. CDR3 in amino acids: CASSLVGSREGQYF. The CDR3 DNA reads as TGTGCCAGCAGCTTAGTGGGATCGCGGGAGGGGCAGTACTTC.

The V and J genes are TRBV10-3 and TRBJ2-1, with D possibly matching TRBD2 (7 bases). V shed 6 bases and J shed 8 bases, with 11 bases lying between them. This CDR3 contains 12 residues. Germline V gene sequence: CDR1 ENHRY, CDR2 SYGVKD. This chain's CDR3 is CAIRGGGHEQFF. As DNA, the CDR3 is TGTGCCATCAGAGGGGGGGGTCATGAGCAGTTCTTC.

The CDR3 bases are TGTGCCAGCGGGACAGAGCCAGGACAGCCCCAGCATTTT. Translation: CASGTEPGQPQHF. The chain recombines TRBV6-4 with TRBJ1-5; TRBD1 matches 7 bases. The CDR3 is made up of 13 amino acids. After removal of 8 bases from V and 7 bases from J, the junction contained 8 bases not matched to a gene. Germline loops: CDR1 MRHNA, CDR2 SNTAGT.

In its sample, this clone was seen once. The chain uses TRBV11-3 and TRBJ2-2; unclear D gene. The CDR3 extends over 12 amino acids. Trimming shortened V by 5 bases and J by 6 bases, and 7 bases separated the two germline ends. Per germline, CDR1 SGHNT and CDR2 YENEEA. For the CDR3, the DNA is TGTGCCAGCAGCCCCGAGGCCGGGGAGCTGTTTTTT. Protein: CASSPEAGELFF.